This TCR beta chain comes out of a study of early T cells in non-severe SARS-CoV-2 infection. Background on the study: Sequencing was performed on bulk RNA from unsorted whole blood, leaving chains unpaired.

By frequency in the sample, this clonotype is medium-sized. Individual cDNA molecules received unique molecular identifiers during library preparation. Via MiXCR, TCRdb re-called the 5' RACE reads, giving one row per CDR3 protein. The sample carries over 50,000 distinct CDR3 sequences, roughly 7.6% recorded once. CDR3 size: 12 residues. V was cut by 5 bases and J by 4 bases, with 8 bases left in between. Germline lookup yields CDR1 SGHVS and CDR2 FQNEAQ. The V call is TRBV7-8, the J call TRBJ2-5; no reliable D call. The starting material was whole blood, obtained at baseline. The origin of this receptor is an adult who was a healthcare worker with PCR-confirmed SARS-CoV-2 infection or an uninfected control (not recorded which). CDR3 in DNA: TGTGCCAGCAGCCGTCCCCTAGAGACCCAGTACTTC. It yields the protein CASSRPLETQYF.